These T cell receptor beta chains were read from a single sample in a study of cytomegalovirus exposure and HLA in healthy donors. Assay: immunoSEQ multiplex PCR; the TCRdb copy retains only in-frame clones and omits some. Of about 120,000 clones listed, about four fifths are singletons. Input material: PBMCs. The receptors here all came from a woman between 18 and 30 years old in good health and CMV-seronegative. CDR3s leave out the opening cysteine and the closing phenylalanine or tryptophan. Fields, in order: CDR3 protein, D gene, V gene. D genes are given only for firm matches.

CDR3 protein: ASSLPHPARGTSTNEKLF
D gene: -
V gene: TRBV5-1

CDR3 protein: ATRGLAGVEGELF
D gene: TRBD2
V gene: TRBV10-3

CDR3 protein: ASSSTRDKDEQF
D gene: -
V gene: TRBV11-3

CDR3 protein: ASSPRLTSTETQY
D gene: TRBD2
V gene: TRBV4-1

CDR3 protein: ASSRRQGHNEQF
D gene: -
V gene: TRBV11-1

CDR3 protein: ASSQEGQVRGYGYT
D gene: TRBD1
V gene: TRBV4-1

CDR3 protein: ASSPPSEKLF
D gene: -
V gene: TRBV11-1

CDR3 protein: ASSLSDRGPTSNSPLH
D gene: TRBD1
V gene: TRBV27

CDR3 protein: ASSLAGQAYEQY
D gene: TRBD1
V gene: TRBV6-5

CDR3 protein: AIGDLDREETEAF
D gene: TRBD1
V gene: TRBV10-3

CDR3 protein: ASSPEQGEYSGNTIY
D gene: -
V gene: TRBV18

CDR3 protein: ASSRLAGASYNEQF
D gene: TRBD2
V gene: TRBV5-1

CDR3 protein: ASSEGLLRVTF
D gene: -
V gene: TRBV2

CDR3 protein: ASTLTGTTGELF
D gene: -
V gene: TRBV2

CDR3 protein: ASSEAWGPPQETQY
D gene: -
V gene: TRBV6-1

CDR3 protein: ASSLVAGQGAGT
D gene: TRBD1
V gene: TRBV11-3